This TCR beta chain was observed in a study of cytomegalovirus exposure and HLA in healthy donors. Findings and limits, study-wide: V- and J-gene trimming in TCR beta was tied to a missense DCLRE1C variant by an analysis performed later. After further analysis at a later stage, some 15,000 TCR beta sequences were associated with HLA alleles at 0.05 false discovery rate. The study reported that TCR beta sequences accurately predicted HLA-A and HLA-B alleles in most subjects. Segments of the TCR beta V type were, in most cases, productive about 87% or about 30% of the time in an earlier analysis.

Comment on this clone: Antigen: not known.

CDR1 MDHEN and CDR2 SYDVKM come from the germline V gene. V lost 7 bases, J lost 11 bases, and 26 bases lay in between. The CDR3 loop spans 15 amino acids. The PCR employed 60 Vbeta primers together with 13 Jbeta primers. Repertoires were generated with immunoSEQ multiplex PCR, while TCRdb's copy carries only in-frame clones and drops some. The profile shows over 200,000 clones, approximately 87% of them singletons. The V and J genes are TRBV28 and TRBJ1-1; D gene uncertain. This sequence was found in a human donor in good health. The sequenced material came from PBMCs. CDR3 loop: CASITPGGGHPDAFF. The CDR3, as DNA: TGTGCCAGCATCACACCCGGTGGCGGGCACCCCGATGCTTTCTTT.